The 23 T cell receptor beta chains listed next were all sequenced from one sample in a study of technical replicates of blood from several donors (dated by TCRdb to 2016 to 2017). The library relied on the immunoSEQ multiplex PCR assay. TCRdb stores this immuneACCESS table with in-frame sequences only. Part of the clones is absent; in the studies checked, under half of the shortfall reflects unresolved V genes, and no reason is known for the rest. Counted in this sample were 85,000 to 100,000 clones; 95% of them appeared once. 0.2% to 0.25% of the sample rests with the top ten. Material: T cells isolated from PBMCs. The source is a human donor in good health.

The chain employs TRBV29-1 and TRBJ2-6; D is uncertain. Between the trimmed V and J ends, which lost 5 bases and 0 bases, there was a span of 14 bases. Germline-derived CDR1 and CDR2 are SQVTM and ANQGSEA. The CDR3 extends over 16 amino acids. The CDR3 DNA follows: TGCAGCGTTATAGGAGCCCAACTCTCTGGGGCCAACGTCCTGACTTTC. Its protein product is CSVIGAQLSGANVLTF. The variable domain in full, with the rest retrieved from reference TRBV29-1 and TRBJ2-6, is SAVISQKPSRDICQRGTSLTIQCQVDSQVTMMFWYRQQPGQSLTLIATANQGSEATYESGFVIDKFPISRPNLTFSTLTVSNMSPEDSSIYLCSVIGAQLSGANVLTFGAGSRLTVL.

The V gene is TRBV7-6, the J gene TRBJ2-7, with 8 bases aligning to TRBD1. CDR1 is SGHVS, CDR2 FNYEAQ, per germline. The CDR3 sequence is 15 residues long. After removal of 6 bases from V and 4 bases from J, the junction contained 11 bases not matched to a gene. The CDR3 loop reads CASSPPGDRGYEQYF. The DNA for the CDR3 is TGTGCCAGCAGTCCTCCGGGAGACAGGGGTTACGAGCAGTACTTC.

The rearrangement links TRBV27 to TRBJ1-2, with D unclear. Trimming shortened V by 7 bases and J by 2 bases, and 14 bases separated the two germline ends. CDR3 length: 14 residues. From germline, CDR1 is MNHEY and CDR2 SMNVEV (reference sequence). CDR3 sequence: CASTDSSRNYGYTF. The DNA for the CDR3 is TGTGCCAGCACCGACTCTAGTCGAAACTATGGCTACACCTTC.

The gene calls are TRBV6-6 and TRBJ1-2; TRBD1 agrees at 11 bases. The CDR3 is 14 amino acids. Looked up from germline, CDR1 is MNHNY and CDR2 is SVGAGI (reference sequence). Germline trimming cut 6 bases from V and 8 bases from J; bases unmatched to any gene: 8. CDR3 region: CASSQRTGGDGYTF. The CDR3, as DNA: TGTGCCAGCAGCCAAAGGACAGGGGGCGACGGCTACACCTTC.

The chain employs TRBV20-1 and TRBJ2-7, with D hard to call. The germline gives CDR1 DFQATT, CDR2 SNEGSKA (reference sequence). V was cut by 7 bases and J by 3 bases, with 10 bases left in between. This CDR3 has 11 amino acids. DNA of the CDR3: TGCAGTGTTCTTGGCGGCTACGAGCAGTACTTC. As protein: CSVLGGYEQYF.

The CDR3: CATRGGVENNEQFF. The CDR3, as DNA: TGTGCCACCCGTGGGGGGGTCGAAAACAATGAGCAGTTCTTC. This chain joins TRBV28 and TRBJ2-1; 7 nucleotides align to TRBD2. Germline CDR1 reads MDHEN; CDR2 reads SYDVKM. V was pared by 10 bases and J by 5 bases, with 11 bases of the junction left unmatched. The CDR3 totals 14 residues. Full variable domain (remainder filled in from reference TRBV28 and TRBJ2-1): DVKVTQSSRYLVKRTGEKVFLECVQDMDHENMFWYRQDPGLGLRLIYFSYDVKMKEKGDIPEGYSVSREKKERFSLILESASTNQTSMYLCATRGGVENNEQFFGPGTRLTVL.

DNA of the CDR3: TGCGCCAGCAGCGACCGCTCAGGGACAGGAACCCGCCGGGGAGGCTACGAGCAGTACTTC. The encoded protein is CASSDRSGTGTRRGGYEQYF. V usage is TRBV5-1 and J usage is TRBJ2-7, with 8 bases fitting TRBD1. After removal of 4 bases from V and 3 bases from J, the junction contained 24 bases not matched to a gene. In germline, CDR1 is SGHRS, CDR2 YFSETQ. This CDR3 comprises 20 residues.

The chain joins TRBV5-1 to TRBJ2-7; no firm D call. The length of the CDR3 is 12 residues. V lost 7 bases, J lost 4 bases, and 12 bases lay in between. The V gene's germline CDR1 is SGHRS and CDR2 YFSETQ. The CDR3 region is CASGQVGYEQYF. The CDR3 DNA reads as TGCGCCAGCGGTCAGGTTGGGTACGAGCAGTACTTC. The full variable domain, rest sourced from reference TRBV5-1 and TRBJ2-7, is KAGVTQTPRYLIKTRGQQVTLSCSPISGHRSVSWYQQTPGQGLQFLFEYFSETQRNKGNFPGRFSGRQFSNSRSEMNVSTLELGDSALYLCASGQVGYEQYFGPGTRLTVT.

The V and J genes are TRBV4-1 and TRBJ2-1; 12 nucleotides agree with TRBD2. CDR1 MGHRA and CDR2 YSYEKL come from the germline V gene. Trimming took 1 base from V and 10 from J; bases not matched to a gene: 8. There are 16 residues in the CDR3. This CDR3 is CASSQAHGLAGSEQFF. As DNA, the CDR3 is TGCGCCAGCAGCCAAGCCCATGGACTAGCGGGGTCCGAGCAGTTCTTC.

The V and J genes are TRBV27 and TRBJ1-1; tentative D call: TRBD1 (6 bases). The CDR3 covers 14 residues. The V gene lost 0 bases and the J gene lost 4 bases, with 9 bases spanning the gap. Germline V CDR1 and CDR2: MNHEY, SMNVEV (reference sequence). CDR3 bases: TGTGCCAGCAGTTTATCAGGGGGAAGCACTGAAGCTTTCTTT. Translated: CASSLSGGSTEAFF.

V gene TRBV5-4 combines with J gene TRBJ2-7; D unclear. The CDR3 runs 14 residues. V was clipped by 4 bases and J by 0 bases, with 11 bases between them. Germline CDR1 is SGHNT and CDR2 is YYREEE (reference sequence). Written as DNA, the CDR3 is TGTGCCAGCAGCGACTTTCTGTTCTCCTACGAGCAGTACTTC. Translating it yields CASSDFLFSYEQYF.

This chain links TRBV5-1 with TRBJ2-1; the D gene is possibly TRBD2 (7 bases). From germline, CDR1 is SGHRS and CDR2 YFSETQ. This CDR3 contains 15 residues. Trimming left V 7 bases short and J 9 bases short, with 23 bases between. This CDR3 reads CASSGGGGGASEQFF. In nucleotides, the CDR3 is TGCGCCAGCTCCGGAGGGGGAGGGGGGGCAAGTGAGCAGTTCTTC.

The chain is built from TRBV7-8 and TRBJ2-5; 7 bases are a match to TRBD2. Trimming took 3 bases from V and 5 from J; bases not matched to a gene: 0. This CDR3 has 12 amino acids. The germline CDR1 and CDR2 sequences are SGHVS and FQNEAQ. The CDR3 is CASSFGGETQYF. The CDR3 nucleotides are TGTGCCAGCAGCTTCGGGGGGGAGACCCAGTACTTC.

This clone was recorded only once. This sequence joins TRBV19 and TRBJ1-1, with 7 bases that match TRBD1. In germline, CDR1 is LNHDA, CDR2 SQIVND (reference sequence). The CDR3 is 13 residues long. The J segment lost 3 bases and the V segment lost 9 bases, leaving 7 bases of the junction unmatched. The CDR3 DNA reads as TGTGCCAGCCGGGACAGATCTTACACTGAAGCTTTCTTT. Its protein product is CASRDRSYTEAFF.

The V call is TRBV27, the J call TRBJ2-1, with D maybe TRBD1 (5 bases). CDR1 is MNHEY, CDR2 SMNVEV, per germline (reference sequence). The ends were cut back, 7 bases at V and 4 bases at J, with 20 bases in the middle. The CDR3 is 16 amino acids. CDR3 sequence reads: CASKGAKGQTYNEQFF. As DNA, the CDR3 is TGTGCCAGCAAGGGCGCCAAGGGGCAGACATACAATGAGCAGTTCTTC.

V gene TRBV5-1 combines with J gene TRBJ1-1; 7 bases are shared with TRBD1. Germline CDR1 and CDR2: SGHRS and YFSETQ. The length of the CDR3 is 15 residues. The V and J ends lost 0 bases and 4 bases, in that order; junction bases with no gene match: 6. In nucleotides, the CDR3 is TGCGCCAGCAGCTTGGGGCCGGGGGACAGCACTGAAGCTTTCTTT. Amino acid sequence: CASSLGPGDSTEAFF.

This chain uses TRBV5-1 with TRBJ2-2; 10 nucleotides line up with TRBD1. The CDR3 has 16 amino acids. The V and J ends lost 4 bases and 4 bases, in that order; junction bases with no gene match: 7. CDR1 and CDR2 (germline): SGHRS, YFSETQ. As DNA, the CDR3 is TGCGCCAGCAGCCCCGGCTGGGACAGGGGCACCGGGGAGCTGTTTTTT. It translates to CASSPGWDRGTGELFF.

The rearrangement links TRBV5-1 to TRBJ2-3; D is possibly TRBD2 (6 bases). Germline-derived CDR1 and CDR2 are SGHRS and YFSETQ. Trimming cost V 0 bases and J 4 bases, with 15 bases left between them. The CDR3 is 16 amino acids. Written as DNA, the CDR3 is TGCGCCAGCAGCTTGGTCGGCGGGACCAGTGCAGATACGCAGTATTTT. Translated: CASSLVGGTSADTQYF. The full variable domain, completed using reference TRBV5-1 and TRBJ2-3, is KAGVTQTPRYLIKTRGQQVTLSCSPISGHRSVSWYQQTPGQGLQFLFEYFSETQRNKGNFPGRFSGRQFSNSRSEMNVSTLELGDSALYLCASSLVGGTSADTQYFGPGTRLTVL.

V gene TRBV5-1 combines with J gene TRBJ1-1; tentative D call: TRBD1 (6 bases). Germline V gene lookup returns CDR1 SGHRS and CDR2 YFSETQ. V was trimmed by 7 bases and J by 5 bases, leaving 18 bases between them. The CDR3 is made up of 14 amino acids. The chain's CDR3 is CASSRGARGTEAFF. The CDR3 DNA is TGCGCCAGCTCACGGGGGGCGAGGGGGACTGAAGCTTTCTTT.

This rearrangement joins TRBV11-3 to TRBJ2-2; TRBD1 is a possible D gene (5 bases). CDR1 and CDR2 from the germline V gene are SGHNT and YENEEA. V was shortened by 4 bases and J by 5 bases, with 5 bases between the two germline ends. The CDR3 runs 12 residues. CDR3 DNA sequence: TGTGCCAGCAGCTCAGGGACCGGGGAGCTGTTTTTT. Residues: CASSSGTGELFF.

The CDR3 DNA reads as TGTGCCAGTAGTATTAGGTGGGGACAACGGGACAGGGCCGAGAATGAGCAGTTCTTC. Translating it yields CASSIRWGQRDRAENEQFF. The J gene is TRBJ2-1, the V gene TRBV19, with 9 bases matching TRBD1. The CDR3 loop spans 19 amino acids. Per the germline V gene, CDR1 is LNHDA and CDR2 is SQIVND (reference sequence). V dropped 3 bases and J dropped 7; count of bases not matched to a gene: 19.

The chain is built from TRBV5-1 and TRBJ1-1, with 8 positions matching TRBD1. CDR1 is SGHRS and CDR2 is YFSETQ in the germline V gene. The junction had 11 bases not matched to a gene; V was cut back by 7 bases and J by 3 bases. CDR3 length equals 15 residues. CDR3 sequence reads: CASARQGTGDTEAFF. In nucleotides, the CDR3 is TGCGCCAGCGCCAGACAGGGGACAGGAGACACTGAAGCTTTCTTT.

The J gene is TRBJ2-2, the V gene TRBV28; D unclear. The CDR3 length is 12 residues. In germline, CDR1 is MDHEN, CDR2 SYDVKM. The V and J ends lost 2 bases and 5 bases respectively, with 3 bases between them. CDR3 amino acids: CASSLLTGELFF. CDR3 nucleotide sequence: TGTGCCAGCAGTTTACTAACCGGGGAGCTGTTTTTT.